This T cell receptor beta chain was recovered during a study of graft-versus-host responses after intestinal transplantation. In the study overall: All recipients were transplanted with multivisceral, liver-intestinal, or isolated intestinal grafts. Study-wide points: Some GvH clones were seen earlier in gut or blood, suggesting intestinal origin.

Assay: immunoSEQ multiplex PCR; the TCRdb copy retains only in-frame clones and omits some. The profile shows about 120,000 clones, approximately 92% of them singletons. Points on this clone: Its target is unknown.

This CDR3 comprises 12 residues. Per the germline V gene, CDR1 is MDHEN and CDR2 is SYDVKM. Between the trimmed V and J ends, which lost 2 bases and 7 bases, there was a span of 5 bases. This receptor was taken from a human donor who was the organ donor for an intestinal transplant. This sample comprised unstimulated CD4+ T cells sorted from spleen or lymph node cells, obtained before transplant. The chain couples TRBV28 to TRBJ2-2; D remains unclear. The CDR3: CASSLRLGELFF. In DNA form, the CDR3 reads TGTGCCAGCAGTTTAAGGCTCGGGGAGCTGTTTTTT.